The following is a T cell receptor beta chain sequence with its context. Its antigen is unknown. The data are from a study of long-term antiretroviral therapy in people with HIV. Inclusion required at least two post-ART and at least one pre-ART PBMC samples. This CDR3 has 14 amino acids. Germline assignment: CDR1 SGHNT and CDR2 YYREEE (reference sequence). V was shortened by 2 bases and J by 3 bases, with 11 bases between the two germline ends. General observations from the study: Controls exceeded HIV repertoires in CDR3 length range. Dominance of pre-ART expanded clones persisted, fluctuating and often declining after ART. Investigators report no available data on ART adherence, viral resistance or therapy changes.

The authors ran the immunoSEQ assay, v3.0, at survey level. TCRdb keeps only in-frame clones here, not all; method: immunoSEQ multiplex PCR. The sample has 20,000 to 25,000 clones, 86% seen once; the top ten hold 3.5% to 5%. This sequence joins TRBV5-4 and TRBJ1-1, with D unclear. The receptor was isolated from a man in his 60s with HIV. The sequencing used unsorted PBMCs, collected 1.3 years after starting antiretroviral therapy. This CDR3 is CASSFVRGDTEAFF. The CDR3 coding sequence is TGTGCCAGCAGCTTCGTCCGGGGAGACACTGAAGCTTTCTTT.